Following are 18 T cell receptor beta chains from one sample sequenced in a study of blood T cell repertoires in COVID-19. Here immunoSEQ multiplex PCR was the method, and the copy in TCRdb shows in-frame clones only, minus some. The table lists around 480,000 clones, 70% to 90% of them singletons. What was sequenced was peripheral blood. The receptor set was obtained from a woman in her 50s with COVID-19, enrolled during active disease.

This clone was found once. The rearrangement uses TRBV3-1 (or the pseudogene TRBV3-2) and TRBJ1-2; D may be TRBD1 (5 bases). The V gene lost 3 bases and the J gene lost 2 bases, with 13 bases spanning the gap. The germline CDR1 and CDR2 sequences are LGHDT and YNNKEL (reference sequence). CDR3 length equals 15 residues. The chain's CDR3 is CASSHATGPNYGYTF. As DNA, the CDR3 is TGTGCCAGCAGCCATGCTACAGGCCCCAACTATGGCTACACCTTC.

The genes are TRBV6-5 and TRBJ1-2, with a possible D match to TRBD1 (6 bases). The V gene's germline CDR1 is MNHEY and CDR2 SVGAGI. Between the trimmed V and J ends, which lost 2 bases and 1 base, there was a span of 11 bases. CDR3 length equals 15 residues. The CDR3 is CASSYRQGNNYGYTF. Here the CDR3 DNA reads TGTGCCAGCAGTTACCGCCAGGGGAATAACTATGGCTACACCTTC.

The chain links TRBV28 to TRBJ2-7; D might be TRBD1 (7 bases). The CDR3 length is 14 residues. In germline, CDR1 is MDHEN, CDR2 SYDVKM. The V end was cut by 2 bases, the J end by 5 bases, with 13 bases between. Here the CDR3 DNA reads TGTGCCAGCAGTTTACAGGGGGGTTCGAACGAGCAGTACTTC. Translation: CASSLQGGSNEQYF.

The V gene is TRBV25-1, the J gene TRBJ1-4, with TRBD1 identical over 10 bases. Losses at the gene ends were 7 bases for V and 5 bases for J; bases not matched to a gene: 7. Germline CDR1 is MGHDK and CDR2 is SYGVNS. The CDR3 sequence is 15 residues long. The CDR3 DNA reads TGTGCCAGCAAGGGACAGGGGAGACGCAATGAAAAACTGTTTTTT. Its translation is CASKGQGRRNEKLFF.

This sequence joins TRBV29-1 and TRBJ2-7; 9 bases map to TRBD2. CDR3 length: 14 amino acids. Trimming cost V 1 base and J 2 bases; bases outside gene matches: 3. Germline lookup yields CDR1 SQVTM and CDR2 ANQGSEA. The CDR3 protein is CSVEGLAGAYEQYF. CDR3 bases: TGCAGCGTTGAAGGTTTAGCGGGGGCCTACGAGCAGTACTTC.

The chain joins TRBV29-1 to TRBJ1-4; no clear D. Germline loops: CDR1 SQVTM, CDR2 ANQGSEA. The CDR3 loop spans 13 amino acids. With 4 bases removed from V and 6 bases from J, the gap between germline ends came to 12 bases. CDR3 sequence reads: CSVAEGRDEKLFF. The CDR3, as DNA: TGCAGCGTTGCGGAGGGAAGGGATGAAAAACTGTTTTTT.

The rearrangement uses TRBV7-8 and TRBJ1-6; 9 bases agree with TRBD1. The ends lost 0 bases at V and 9 bases at J; junction bases unmatched: 3. Germline-derived CDR1 and CDR2 are SGHVS and FQNEAQ. CDR3 length equals 15 residues. CDR3 loop: CASSLAQDRGSPLHF. CDR3 bases: TGTGCCAGCAGCTTAGCACAGGACAGGGGTTCACCCCTCCACTTT.

The rearrangement links TRBV7-9 to TRBJ2-6; no reliable D call. CDR1 and CDR2 from the germline V gene are SEHNR and FQNEAQ (reference sequence). The CDR3 runs to 15 residues. V was cut by 9 bases and J by 2 bases, with 14 bases left in between. CDR3 DNA: TGTGCCAGTCCTCCCCCGGGTACTGGGGCCAACGTCCTGACTTTC. As protein: CASPPPGTGANVLTF.

This chain uses TRBV12-3 or TRBV12-4 with TRBJ1-2; D is possibly TRBD1 (6 bases). The CDR3 runs 12 residues. V lost 9 bases to trimming and J lost 4 bases, with 12 bases between them. As DNA, the CDR3 is TGTGCCAGTGACGGGGGGCCCTATGGCTACACCTTC. Its translation is CASDGGPYGYTF.

The chain employs TRBV30 and TRBJ1-3; 7 bases are shared with TRBD1. Germline CDR1 GTSNPN, CDR2 SVGIG (reference sequence). V trimming: 1 base; J trimming: 0 bases; junction bases outside the gene matches: 9. There are 17 residues in the CDR3. The DNA for the CDR3 is TGTGCCTGGAGTGAGGGGGCTCTTCGAATCTCTGGAAACACCATATATTTT. Translating it yields CAWSEGALRISGNTIYF.

The chain is built from TRBV11-2 and TRBJ1-5; maybe TRBD1 (6 bases). Trimming removed 1 base at V and 5 bases at J, with 9 bases between. Germline loops: CDR1 SGHAT, CDR2 FQNNGV. The CDR3 length is 14 residues. The DNA of the CDR3 is TGTGCCAGCAGCTTAGGTCCAGGGGATCAGCCCCAGCATTTT. Translated: CASSLGPGDQPQHF.

The chain links TRBV7-8 to TRBJ1-1; perhaps TRBD1 as D (5 bases). Germline lookup yields CDR1 SGHVS and CDR2 FQNEAQ. V was trimmed by 3 bases and J by 1 base, leaving 6 bases between them. This CDR3 region has 13 residues. The CDR3 DNA reads TGTGCCAGCAGCTTCGGGGGGAACACTGAAGCTTTCTTT. This codes for CASSFGGNTEAFF.

The chain's CDR3 is CASSQDTFSGTDTQYF. CDR3 nucleotide sequence: TGCGCCAGCAGCCAAGATACTTTCTCGGGGACAGATACGCAGTATTTT. The chain has TRBV4-1 and TRBJ2-3; D is perhaps TRBD2 (5 bases). Germline values: CDR1 MGHRA, CDR2 YSYEKL. The V and J ends lost 0 bases and 3 bases respectively, with 13 bases between them. CDR3 length equals 16 residues.

V is TRBV27 and J is TRBJ1-2; 7 bases agree with TRBD1. CDR1 and CDR2 (germline): MNHEY, SMNVEV (reference sequence). The CDR3 is 14 residues long. V lost 4 bases, J lost 14 bases, and 16 bases stayed unmatched. Here the CDR3 reads CASSSRQGTLGWTF. The DNA for the CDR3 is TGTGCCAGCAGTTCACGACAGGGTACCCTCGGTTGGACCTTC.

The V call is TRBV30, the J call TRBJ2-5, with no clear D. CDR1 is GTSNPN, CDR2 SVGIG, per germline (reference sequence). This CDR3 is built from 10 residues. V was trimmed by 3 bases and J by 4 bases, leaving 3 bases between them. In DNA, the CDR3 is TGTGCCTGGAGCTCAGAGACCCAGTACTTC. It translates to CAWSSETQYF.

The chain employs TRBV19 and TRBJ2-3, with 12 bases fitting TRBD2. The V and J ends lost 6 bases and 5 bases, in that order; junction bases with no gene match: 9. The CDR3 extends over 16 amino acids. The germline V gene has CDR1 LNHDA and CDR2 SQIVND (reference sequence). CDR3 nucleotides: TGTGCCAGTAGGGATCGGGCTAGCGGGGGGGGAGATACGCAGTATTTT. Translated: CASRDRASGGGDTQYF.

The chain carries TRBV29-1 and TRBJ2-3; TRBD1 matches at 7 bases. Trimming took 6 bases from V and 4 from J; bases not matched to a gene: 4. The germline gives CDR1 SQVTM, CDR2 ANQGSEA. The CDR3 length is 12 residues. CDR3 DNA sequence: TGCAGCGTAGCTGGGACAGCAGATACGCAGTATTTT. This sequence encodes CSVAGTADTQYF.

The V gene is TRBV9, the J gene TRBJ2-3, with 8 nucleotides matching TRBD2. V shed 4 bases, J shed 4 bases, and the junction held 8 bases outside the gene matches. The CDR3 consists of 15 residues. Germline assignment: CDR1 SGDLS and CDR2 YYNGEE. In nucleotides, the CDR3 is TGTGCCAGCAGCCCCAGCGGGGGTATCGCAGATACGCAGTATTTT. Its protein is CASSPSGGIADTQYF.